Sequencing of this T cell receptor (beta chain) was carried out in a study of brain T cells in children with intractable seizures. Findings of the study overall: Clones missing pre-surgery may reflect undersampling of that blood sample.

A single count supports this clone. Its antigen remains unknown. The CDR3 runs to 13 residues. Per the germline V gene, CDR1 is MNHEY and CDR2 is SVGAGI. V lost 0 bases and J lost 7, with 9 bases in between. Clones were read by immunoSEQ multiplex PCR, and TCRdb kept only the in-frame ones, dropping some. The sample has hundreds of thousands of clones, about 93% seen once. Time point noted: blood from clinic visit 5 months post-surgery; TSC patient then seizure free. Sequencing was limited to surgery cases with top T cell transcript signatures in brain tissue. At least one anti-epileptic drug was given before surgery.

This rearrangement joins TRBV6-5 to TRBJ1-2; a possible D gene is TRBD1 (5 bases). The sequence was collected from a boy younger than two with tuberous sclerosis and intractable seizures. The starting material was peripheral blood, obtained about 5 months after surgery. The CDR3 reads CASSYSGVPGYTF. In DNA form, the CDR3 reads TGTGCCAGCAGTTACTCGGGGGTTCCTGGCTACACCTTC.